The 12 T cell receptor beta chains below all came from one sample that was sequenced in a study of cytomegalovirus exposure and HLA in healthy donors. The PCR made use of 60 Vbeta and 13 Jbeta primers. Data came from immunoSEQ multiplex PCR; TCRdb stores just in-frame clones and leaves some out. Among about 190,000 clones listed, approximately 83% were seen once. Sequencing was done on a sample of PBMCs. The receptors here all came from a woman aged 45-60 years in good health and CMV-seropositive.

The CDR3 DNA is TGTGCCAGCAGCGACGGGACTAGCGGGGTTCCTAGCACAGATACGCAGTATTTT. Translated, it gives CASSDGTSGVPSTDTQYF. The gene calls are TRBV9 and TRBJ2-3; 13 bases fit TRBD2. V dropped 3 bases and J dropped 0; count of bases not matched to a gene: 7. Germline assignment: CDR1 SGDLS and CDR2 YYNGEE. This CDR3 spans 18 amino acids.

J is TRBJ1-1 and V is TRBV19; 8 bases match TRBD1. J lost 4 bases, V lost 2 bases, and 6 bases had no gene match. The CDR3 spans 15 residues. Germline-derived CDR1 and CDR2 are LNHDA and SQIVND (reference sequence). CDR3: CASSINRQGSTEAFF. The CDR3 nucleotides read TGTGCCAGTAGTATAAACAGACAGGGGAGCACTGAAGCTTTCTTT.

This chain uses TRBV7-2 with TRBJ1-2, with D perhaps TRBD1 (6 bases). Deletions cut 1 base from V and 8 bases from J, with 11 bases between. The CDR3 totals 13 residues. Germline V gene data show CDR1 as SGHTA and CDR2 as FQGNSA. This CDR3 reads CASSLGRTEGYTF. Written as DNA, the CDR3 is TGTGCCAGCAGCTTAGGTCGGACAGAGGGCTACACCTTC.

The CDR3 spells CASSKEATDTQYF. The CDR3 nucleotides are TGCGCCAGCAGCAAGGAGGCGACAGATACGCAGTATTTT. The chain uses TRBV5-1 and TRBJ2-3, with D perhaps TRBD2 (5 bases). Looked up from germline, CDR1 is SGHRS and CDR2 is YFSETQ. This CDR3 is built from 13 residues. The V and J ends lost 4 bases and 3 bases respectively, with 9 bases between them.

This clone showed up just a few times. The rearrangement links TRBV19 to TRBJ2-7, with a possible D match to TRBD1 (5 bases). The CDR3 runs to 18 residues. V lost 5 bases to trimming and J lost 3 bases, with 26 bases between them. The germline gives CDR1 LNHDA, CDR2 SQIVND (reference sequence). The CDR3 sequence: CASSSRPVARQLGYEQYF. The DNA of the CDR3 is TGTGCCAGTAGTTCCCGACCTGTTGCGCGACAGTTGGGCTACGAGCAGTACTTC.

This chain uses TRBV10-3 with TRBJ1-1, with no clear D. The V and J ends lost 0 bases and 2 bases respectively, with 10 bases between them. The CDR3 is 15 amino acids. Germline CDR1 reads ENHRY; CDR2 reads SYGVKD. DNA for the CDR3: TGTGCCATCAGTGAGTCCCGGGGAGCAAACACTGAAGCTTTCTTT. Its protein product is CAISESRGANTEAFF.

The CDR3 loop is CASSDLQGAGEKLFF. The CDR3 DNA follows: TGTGCCAGCAGCGACCTACAGGGGGCGGGGGAAAAACTGTTTTTT. The rearrangement joins TRBV5-4 to TRBJ1-4; 9 nucleotides align to TRBD1. CDR1 SGHNT and CDR2 YYREEE come from the germline V gene (reference sequence). The junction had 9 bases not matched to a gene; V was cut back by 4 bases and J by 8 bases. There are 15 residues in the CDR3.

The V gene is TRBV5-1, the J gene TRBJ1-2; a possible D gene is TRBD1 (6 bases). The CDR3 has 15 residues. Per the germline V gene, CDR1 is SGHRS and CDR2 is YFSETQ. The V and J ends lost 1 base and 7 bases respectively, with 17 bases between them. CDR3 amino acids: CASSLLLQGSLGYTF. CDR3 bases: TGCGCCAGCAGCTTGTTGTTACAGGGCTCCCTTGGCTACACCTTC.

The CDR3 DNA sequence: TGTGCCAGCAGCCCAGGGCTATCCTACAATGAGCAGTTCTTC. This sequence encodes CASSPGLSYNEQFF. The chain is built from TRBV11-2 and TRBJ2-1, with D tentatively TRBD1 (5 bases). Germline V gene sequence: CDR1 SGHAT, CDR2 FQNNGV. Between the trimmed V and J ends, which lost 5 bases and 1 base, there was a span of 9 bases. The CDR3 loop spans 14 amino acids.

The chain carries TRBV7-8 and TRBJ1-1, with D maybe TRBD1 (5 bases). V was trimmed by 0 bases and J by 4 bases, leaving 12 bases between them. From germline, CDR1 is SGHVS and CDR2 FQNEAQ. The CDR3 spans 15 residues. CDR3 DNA: TGTGCCAGCAGCTTAGCGGCGGGGGTGGGCACTGAAGCTTTCTTT. Translating it yields CASSLAAGVGTEAFF.

This rearrangement joins TRBV5-4 to TRBJ2-1; perhaps TRBD2 as D (5 bases). CDR3 length: 17 amino acids. V was shortened by 4 bases and J by 0 bases, with 17 bases between the two germline ends. Germline V gene sequence: CDR1 SGHNT, CDR2 YYREEE (reference sequence). CDR3 sequence (DNA): TGTGCCAGCAGCCCAAATACCAAGCGGCGCTCCTACAATGAGCAGTTCTTC. Its translation: CASSPNTKRRSYNEQFF.

The chain recombines TRBV6-1 with TRBJ1-1; D is perhaps TRBD1 (6 bases). Germline V lookup: CDR1 MNHNS, CDR2 SASEGT. V was pared by 2 bases and J by 4 bases, with 8 bases between. The CDR3 is made up of 13 amino acids. This CDR3 is CASSEYRATEAFF. For the CDR3, the DNA is TGTGCCAGCAGTGAATACAGGGCCACTGAAGCTTTCTTT.